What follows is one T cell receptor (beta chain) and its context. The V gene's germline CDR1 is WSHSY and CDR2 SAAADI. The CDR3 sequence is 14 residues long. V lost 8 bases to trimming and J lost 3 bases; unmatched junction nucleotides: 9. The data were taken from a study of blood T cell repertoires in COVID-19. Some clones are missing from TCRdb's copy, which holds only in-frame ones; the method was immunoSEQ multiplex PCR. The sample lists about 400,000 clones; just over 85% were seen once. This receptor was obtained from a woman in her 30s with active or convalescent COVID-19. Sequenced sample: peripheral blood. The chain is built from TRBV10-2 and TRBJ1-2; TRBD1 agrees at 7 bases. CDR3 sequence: CASGGQGGYYGYTF. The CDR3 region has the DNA TGCGCCAGCGGGGGGCAGGGGGGCTACTATGGCTACACCTTC.